Included here is one T cell receptor beta chain sequence, with context. What antigen it recognizes has not been identified. Per-base quality was not reported, and no clone a single base away is much larger than it. The record originates from a study of cytomegalovirus exposure and HLA in healthy donors (dated by TCRdb to the late 2010s). With respect to the entire study: The 670 or so repertoires of the first cohort and the roughly 120 validation repertoires were produced on the same platform, according to a later analysis. The aim of the study was to test whether cataloging public T cell receptors could identify signatures of past pathogen exposure. High-throughput TCR immunosequencing, statistical association of individual TCRs with disease status, and machine learning were combined to predict cytomegalovirus infection status. In addition to the first cohort of 666 subjects, a separate validation cohort of 130 or so different subjects was used. Results the study describes overall, beyond this receptor: A later analysis lacked HLA typing for the validation cohort, so it scored co-occurrence in that cohort across all 120 or so repertoires. The study gave a list of 150 to 200 TCR beta chains associated with cytomegalovirus. The authors suggested that the approach could potentially be generalized to other disease states and immunological phenotypes. The classifier was reported to diagnose cytomegalovirus status with high specificity and sensitivity in both the original cohort and the validation cohort. A few of the identified cytomegalovirus-associated TCR beta chains were confirmed in vitro to be specific for cytomegalovirus antigens. Most TCR sequences were seen in very few donors, while some public TCRs were found in many individuals. Of the cluster scores, 94% were above 0 in a later analysis, which found that TCRs clustered in the first cohort also tended to co-occur in the roughly 130 validation repertoires.

The CDR3 spans 15 residues, from the cysteine through the phenylalanine. The CDR3 DNA has 45 bases and is translated from base 1. Trimming removed 3 bases from V and 1 base from J, leaving 13 bases between the germline ends. The germline V gene supplies CDR1 SGHDN and CDR2 FVKESK. Separate from the roughly 650-subject first cohort, the validation cohort of about 130 subjects was the group to which the donors belonged. Library prep was done by the immunoSEQ multiplex PCR assay. Per the original workflow: A statistical classification framework was built for diagnosing cytomegalovirus status from the catalog of TCR beta chain sequences. The immuneACCESS repertoire file appears here via TCRdb, limited to in-frame rearrangements. These files lack a portion of the clones; in checked studies, under half of the deficit traces to unresolved V genes, and the cause of the others is not known. Clone size and the V and J calls come from that table; the DNA yielded D and trimming. The sample table contains around 200,000 clones; only one count was recorded for about 80% of them. Clones ranked in the top ten supply around 2.8% of the sample.

This sequence uses TRBV14 and TRBJ2-7, with a weak D call of TRBD2 (6 bases match). Sequencing was done on a sample of PBMCs. The sequence came from a young woman in good health and CMV-seropositive. The CDR3 has the sequence CASSHVGRKSYEQYF. At the DNA level, the sequence is TGTGCCAGCAGCCATGTGGGGAGGAAGTCCTACGAGCAGTACTTC.